The present T cell receptor beta chain was sequenced within a study of regulatory dendritic cells for organ transplantation (dated by TCRdb to the late 2010s). Looking at the study overall: Before and after allostimulation with regulatory or mature dendritic cells, TCRbeta repertoires were sequenced from sorted naive and memory CD4+ and CD8+ T cells. Results the study describes overall, beyond this receptor: In both subjects, allostimulation led to expansion of memory CD8+ clones, although regulatory dendritic cells appeared to cause more limited expansion than mature dendritic cells did. Naive CD4+ and CD8+ T cells showed highly diverse repertoires, whereas memory cells were less diverse and memory CD8+ cells were the most oligoclonal. Among the resting subsets, the most alloreactive TCR clonotypes were found in memory CD8+ T cells. Only a couple of subjects were sequenced, and the authors noted considerable between-individual heterogeneity in the alloreactive memory CD8+ T cell pool.

V lost 4 bases and J lost 4 bases, and the count of bases not matched to a germline gene is 2. According to the germline V gene, CDR1 reads SGHVS and CDR2 reads FQNEAQ. Including the terminal cysteine and phenylalanine, the CDR3 comprises 13 residues. Only the CDR3 DNA stays, 39 bases, in frame from base 1. As for this clone: Its target antigen remains unknown. No much larger clone exists at a distance of one base, and base qualities are not known.

TCRbeta CDR3 regions were amplified by multiplexed two-step PCR using Vbeta-specific forward primers and Jbeta-specific reverse primers. TCRbeta libraries were sequenced on an Illumina instrument through the immunoSEQ service. For the original study's pipeline: IMGT annotation was used to assign V, D and J genes, and synthetic CDR3 analogues were used to correct the counts for multiplex PCR bias. In the immunoSEQ Analyzer, repertoire clonality was calculated as one minus the normalized Shannon entropy. Clonal expansion was defined by Fisher's exact test with Benjamini-Hochberg false discovery rate control, using two-tailed P<0.01. TCRdb mirrors the immuneACCESS table, restricted to in-frame sequences. Some clones are absent from its copies; in checked studies, under half trace to an unresolved V gene, and the reason for the others is unknown. V and J calls and clone size are given by that table; D and trimming were obtained from the DNA. The sample profile shows some 10,000 clones; around two thirds of them were found once. Under 20% of the sample is in the top ten clones.

FACS was used to sort CD4+ or CD8+ cells into naive T cells (CD45RA+) and memory T cells (CD45RO+). Two healthy control subjects provided the T cells used for TCR sequencing. Unstimulated sorted T cell subsets served as baseline controls for the mixed lymphocyte reactions. The Qiagen DNeasy Blood & Tissue Kit was used for extraction of genomic DNA. The receptor chain draws on TRBV7-8 and TRBJ2-7; the junction holds 9 bases that match TRBD1. The clonotype was recovered from a human donor in good health. The material sequenced was memory CD8+ T cells from blood. Interpreted using the paper, the cell subset or site label stands for: CD45RO+ memory T cells. The nucleotide sequence is TGTGCCAGCAGCTCGGACAGGGGATACGAGCAGTACTTC. This gives the protein CASSSDRGYEQYF.